The 19 T cell receptor beta chains in this list originate from one sample, sequenced in a study of OX40 agonist ivuxolimab in advanced cancers. Assay: immunoSEQ multiplex PCR; the TCRdb copy retains only in-frame clones and omits some. The data contain 55,000 to 75,000 clones, roughly 80% of them singletons. Source: CD4+ or CD8+ T cells sorted from blood, taken in a trial of the OX40 agonist ivuxolimab. These receptors all stem from an adult with an advanced solid tumor such as melanoma, head and neck, liver or kidney cancer.

This clone was seen once. The J gene is TRBJ1-4, the V gene TRBV10-3; D call uncertain. The CDR3 sequence is 13 residues long. Germline CDR1 is ENHRY and CDR2 is SYGVKD. Trimming pared 2 bases from V and 6 bases from J, leaving 7 bases between. The chain's CDR3 is CAISEVADEKLFF. The CDR3 coding sequence is TGTGCCATCAGTGAGGTCGCGGATGAAAAACTGTTTTTT.

The chain joins TRBV18 to TRBJ1-2; D is perhaps TRBD1 (5 bases). This CDR3 contains 14 residues. Germline values: CDR1 KGHSH, CDR2 LQKENI. V gave up 4 bases and J gave up 2 bases, with 11 bases separating them. Written as DNA, the CDR3 is TGTGCCAGCTCACTTACGACAGAGAACTATGGCTACACCTTC. Amino acids: CASSLTTENYGYTF. Full variable domain (missing parts from reference TRBV18 and TRBJ1-2): NAGVMQNPRHLVRRRGQEARLRCSPMKGHSHVYWYRQLPEEGLKFMVYLQKENIIDESGMPKERFSAEFPKEGPSILRIQQVVRGDSAAYFCASSLTTENYGYTFGSGTRLTVV.

This chain connects TRBV5-4 to TRBJ2-3, with D hard to call. CDR1 and CDR2 from the germline V gene are SGHNT and YYREEE (reference sequence). CDR3 size: 17 residues. The V and J ends lost 0 bases and 5 bases respectively, with 19 bases between them. As DNA, the CDR3 is TGTGCCAGCAGCTTGGGGGCTTATCGTGGGTTGGGAGATACGCAGTATTTT. Its protein is CASSLGAYRGLGDTQYF. Full variable domain (remainder filled in from reference TRBV5-4 and TRBJ2-3): ETGVTQSPTHLIKTRGQQVTLRCSSQSGHNTVSWYQQALGQGPQFIFQYYREEENGRGNFPPRFSGLQFPNYSSELNVNALELDDSALYLCASSLGAYRGLGDTQYFGPGTRLTVL.

This clone was seen a single time. The chain combines TRBV28 with TRBJ2-5; D remains ambiguous. Trimming removed 4 bases from V and 3 bases from J, with 3 bases in between. Germline lookup yields CDR1 MDHEN and CDR2 SYDVKM. This CDR3 spans 11 amino acids. Written as DNA, the CDR3 is TGTGCCAGCAGTTCGGAAGAGACCCAGTACTTC. Its translation is CASSSEETQYF. Based on the CDR3 plus reference TRBV28 and TRBJ2-5, the full variable domain is DVKVTQSSRYLVKRTGEKVFLECVQDMDHENMFWYRQDPGLGLRLIYFSYDVKMKEKGDIPEGYSVSREKKERFSLILESASTNQTSMYLCASSSEETQYFGPGTRLLVL.

V is TRBV27 and J is TRBJ2-5, with no clear D. This CDR3 contains 14 residues. V lost 4 bases to trimming and J lost 4 bases, with 13 bases between them. Germline CDR1 is MNHEY and CDR2 is SMNVEV (reference sequence). The CDR3 DNA reads TGTGCCAGCAGTTCCAACATATTCTCAGAGACCCAGTACTTC. The encoded protein is CASSSNIFSETQYF.

This clone is categorized as large. Other DNA sequences of this sample code for an identical CDR3. The chain joins TRBV30 to TRBJ1-5; D remains unclear. Germline V gene data show CDR1 as GTSNPN and CDR2 as SVGIG (reference sequence). This CDR3 has 13 residues. Trimming removed 1 base at V and 1 base at J, with 5 bases between. DNA for the CDR3: TGTGCCTGGAGTGCGGACAGCAATCAGCCCCAGCATTTT. Translated, it gives CAWSADSNQPQHF.

The chain joins TRBV29-1 to TRBJ2-1; 14 nucleotides agree with TRBD2. Germline CDR1 and CDR2: SQVTM and ANQGSEA. This CDR3 has 13 residues. Trimming at V came to 7 bases and at J to 10 bases, leaving 6 bases not matched to a gene. CDR3 in DNA: TGCAGCGGAGGGACTAGCGGGGGCTCGGAGCAGTTCTTC. Translated: CSGGTSGGSEQFF.

This clone was seen a handful of times. The chain recombines TRBV7-9 with TRBJ1-2; D possibly corresponds to TRBD1 (5 bases). This CDR3 has 15 residues. Germline lookup yields CDR1 SEHNR and CDR2 FQNEAQ (reference sequence). The V gene lost 5 bases and the J gene lost 0 bases, with 13 bases spanning the gap. In DNA form, the CDR3 reads TGTGCCAGCAGCCGGTCAGGGATAGCTAACTATGGCTACACCTTC. Its translation is CASSRSGIANYGYTF. The full variable domain, rest sourced from reference TRBV7-9 and TRBJ1-2, is DTGVSQNPRHKITKRGQNVTFRCDPISEHNRLYWYRQTLGQGPEFLTYFQNEAQLEKSRLLSDRFSAERPKGSFSTLEIQRTEQGDSAMYLCASSRSGIANYGYTFGSGTRLTVV.

In this sample, this clone turned up once. The chain links TRBV2 to TRBJ1-1, with a weak D call TRBD1 (5 bases). This CDR3 is built from 15 residues. From germline, CDR1 is SNHLY and CDR2 FYNNEI. V was pared by 3 bases and J by 1 base, with 12 bases between. As DNA, the CDR3 is TGTGCCAGCAGTGAGTTGGGAAGGGGGAACACTGAAGCTTTCTTT. Protein: CASSELGRGNTEAFF.

This clone has a single count. V gene TRBV5-5 combines with J gene TRBJ1-3; TRBD1 is a possible D gene (5 bases). The CDR3 spans 15 residues. The V gene lost 3 bases and the J gene lost 3 bases, with 13 bases spanning the gap. The germline gives CDR1 SGHKS, CDR2 YYEKEE (reference sequence). CDR3 DNA: TGTGCCAGCAGCTATTTCGCGGGGGATGGAAACACCATATATTTT. This sequence encodes CASSYFAGDGNTIYF.

The rearrangement links TRBV4-2 to TRBJ2-7; tentatively, D is TRBD1 (6 bases). Germline lookup yields CDR1 LGHNA and CDR2 YNFKEQ. The CDR3 runs to 17 residues. V was pared by 4 bases and J by 2 bases, with 21 bases between. The CDR3 reads CASSPLPQGRSPYEQYF. The CDR3 DNA reads TGTGCCAGCAGCCCCCTCCCGCAGGGGCGGTCCCCCTACGAGCAGTACTTC.

The chain uses TRBV5-4 and TRBJ2-1; 9 bases are a match to TRBD2. Germline assignment: CDR1 SGHNT and CDR2 YYREEE (reference sequence). The CDR3 has 12 residues. Germline trimming cut 3 bases from V and 11 bases from J; bases unmatched to any gene: 3. CDR3 bases: TGTGCCAGCAGCTCGGGACTAGCCCAGCAGTTCTTC. Translated, it gives CASSSGLAQQFF.

This chain uses TRBV18 with TRBJ2-2, with D unclear. Germline loops: CDR1 KGHSH, CDR2 LQKENI. CDR3 length: 16 amino acids. V was pared by 1 base and J by 1 base, with 10 bases between. CDR3 in amino acids: CASSPLVSQNTGELFF. The CDR3 DNA follows: TGTGCCAGCTCACCACTGGTCAGCCAGAACACCGGGGAGCTGTTTTTT. The whole variable domain, remainder taken from reference TRBV18 and TRBJ2-2, is NAGVMQNPRHLVRRRGQEARLRCSPMKGHSHVYWYRQLPEEGLKFMVYLQKENIIDESGMPKERFSAEFPKEGPSILRIQQVVRGDSAAYFCASSPLVSQNTGELFFGEGSRLTVL.

This sequence joins TRBV4-3 and TRBJ2-1; D is undetermined. Germline V gene lookup returns CDR1 LGHNA and CDR2 YSLEER. With 1 base removed from V and 5 bases from J, the gap between germline ends came to 6 bases. The CDR3 loop spans 13 amino acids. The CDR3: CASSQVMDNEQFF. DNA for the CDR3: TGCGCCAGCAGCCAAGTAATGGACAATGAGCAGTTCTTC.

The chain employs TRBV2 and TRBJ2-1; 10 bases fit TRBD2. The CDR3 spans 14 residues. V was pared by 7 bases and J by 8 bases, with 8 bases of the junction left unmatched. Germline CDR1 reads SNHLY; CDR2 reads FYNNEI. CDR3 nucleotide sequence: TGTGCCAGCAAGGAGCGGGGGGGCACCTATGAGCAGTTCTTC. This codes for CASKERGGTYEQFF.

There are a few counts of this clone. The rearrangement joins TRBV5-6 to TRBJ2-7; D is ambiguous. The V and J ends lost 5 bases and 5 bases respectively, with 8 bases between them. The CDR3 loop spans 11 amino acids. CDR1 SGHDT and CDR2 YYEEEE come from the germline V gene. Here the CDR3 reads CASSVGDEQYF. The DNA for the CDR3 is TGTGCCAGCAGTGTGGGCGACGAGCAGTACTTC.

The chain carries TRBV5-4 and TRBJ2-2; D is perhaps TRBD1 (5 bases). The CDR3 length is 11 residues. Germline-derived CDR1 and CDR2 are SGHNT and YYREEE (reference sequence). The germline V and J ends were trimmed by 5 bases and 8 bases, with 7 bases remaining between them. As DNA, the CDR3 is TGTGCCAGCAGTAGGACAGGGGAGCTGTTTTTT. The encoded protein is CASSRTGELFF.

V and J are TRBV27 and TRBJ2-1, with 7 bases aligning to TRBD1. V was clipped by 6 bases and J by 6 bases; unmatched bases: 8. Germline CDR1 MNHEY, CDR2 SMNVEV (reference sequence). The CDR3 covers 14 residues. The CDR3 region has the DNA TGTGCCAGCAGGGAGACAGGGATAGGCAATGAGCAGTTCTTC. This encodes CASRETGIGNEQFF.

V is TRBV28 and J is TRBJ1-2, with 8 bases lining up with TRBD1. CDR1 MDHEN and CDR2 SYDVKM come from the germline V gene. CDR3 length: 13 amino acids. V gave up 10 bases and J gave up 7 bases; unmatched junction bases: 11. Written as DNA, the CDR3 is TGTGCCACCCGGACAGGGAAGGTGGGTGGCTACACCTTC. Protein product: CATRTGKVGGYTF.